The rows below give T cell receptor beta chains drawn from one sample of a study of control samples from healthy donors and cancer patients. Clones were sequenced by immunoSEQ multiplex PCR, and TCRdb holds only the in-frame ones, with some missing. The data hold approximately 81,000 clones, with 90% to 95% observed a single time. The sequenced sample was blood. The receptors here all came from a woman under 30 in good health. Both conserved end residues are part of each CDR3. A D gene is named only where the DNA matches it firmly. Part of the rows lack a size; the others show once, few, many or a class for expanded clones.

TRBJ2-5 16 . . TRBV29-1 TGCAGCGTTGAAGATACCGCGATGTCATCTGATCAGACCCAGTACTTC CSVEDTAMSSDQTQYF
TRBJ2-6 15 . . TRBV3-1/TRBV3-2 TGTGCCAGCAGCCCCCTGACAGCTGGGGCCAACGTCCTGACTTTC CASSPLTAGANVLTF
TRBJ1-1 13 . . TRBV7-2 TGTGCCAGCAGCTTAGGGAGATGGACTGAAGCTTTCTTT CASSLGRWTEAFF
TRBJ1-6 13 . . TRBV5-6 TGTGCCAGCAGCTTGGGACATAGGACACCCCTCCACTTT CASSLGHRTPLHF
TRBJ2-1 13 . . TRBV7-3 TGTGCCAGCAGCCCTGGGACCTACAATGAGCAGTTCTTC CASSPGTYNEQFF
TRBJ1-1 15 . . TRBV18 TGTGCCAGCTCACCACCGTTGAGGCCGAACACTGAAGCTTTCTTT CASSPPLRPNTEAFF
TRBJ2-3 16 . TRBD1 TRBV3-1/TRBV3-2 TGTGCCAGCAGCAAAGGGACAGGGTTGGGCACAGATACGCAGTATTTT CASSKGTGLGTDTQYF
TRBJ2-2 20 . TRBD2 TRBV19 TGTGCCAGTAGTATCATACTAGCGGGGCGAAACCGGATGGGTGGCGGGGAGCTGTTTTTT CASSIILAGRNRMGGGELFF
TRBJ2-1 18 . TRBD2 TRBV19 TGTGCCAGTAGTCCCCGCGGACTAGCGGGGGGGCCGTGGAATGAGCAGTTCTTC CASSPRGLAGGPWNEQFF
TRBJ2-1 13 . TRBD2 TRBV2 TGTGCCAGAAGCGGGGGGGCCTTAAATGAGCAGTTCTTC CARSGGALNEQFF
TRBJ2-1 17 . TRBD2 TRBV5-1 TGCGCCAGCAGCTCAGAAGCGGGAGCCAAGTTTTACAATGAGCAGTTCTTC CASSSEAGAKFYNEQFF
TRBJ1-2 14 . . TRBV5-1 TGCGCCAGCCGGAAGGGTGGCAGCGACTATGGCTACACCTTC CASRKGGSDYGYTF
TRBJ2-3 14 once TRBD1 TRBV6-5 TGTGCCAGCAGAAGGACAGGGAGCACAGATACGCAGTATTTT CASRRTGSTDTQYF
TRBJ2-7 13 few . TRBV7-9 TGTGCCAGCAGACAGGGACTTGACTACGAGCAGTACTTC CASRQGLDYEQYF
TRBJ2-7 17 once . TRBV9 TGTGCCAGCAGCGTAGAGGGGGTCATAGGAAGCTCCTACGAGCAGTACTTC CASSVEGVIGSSYEQYF
TRBJ2-1 12 . TRBD1 TRBV6-2/TRBV6-3 TGTGCCAGCAGTGGACAGGGGAATGAGCAGTTCTTC CASSGQGNEQFF
TRBJ1-2 16 . . TRBV6-6 TGTGCCAGCAGTTACTCCGAGATCCGGCCTCGAAGTGGCTACACCTTC CASSYSEIRPRSGYTF
TRBJ1-5 15 . TRBD1 TRBV6-4 TGTGCCAGCAGTAGTAGACAGGGGGCATGGAAGCCCCAGCATTTT CASSSRQGAWKPQHF
TRBJ1-2 15 . TRBD1 TRBV28 TGTGCCAGCAGTTCGGAACGGGACAGGGGTTATGGCTACACCTTC CASSSERDRGYGYTF
TRBJ2-3 17 . TRBD2 TRBV5-4 TGTGCCAGCAGATTTATGCAGGGACTAGACATCACAGATACGCAGTATTTT CASRFMQGLDITDTQYF
TRBJ2-3 12 . . TRBV3-1/TRBV3-2 TGTGCCAGCAGCGAGAGTACAGATACGCAGTATTTT CASSESTDTQYF
TRBJ1-5 13 . . TRBV14 TGTGCCAGCAGCCAAGATTTGCGTCAGCCCCAGCATTTT CASSQDLRQPQHF
TRBJ2-2 17 . . TRBV19 TGTGCCAGTCGAGAATTATATCGGCCCCCGTCCGCCGGGGAGCTGTTTTTT CASRELYRPPSAGELFF
TRBJ2-3 15 . . TRBV19 TGTGCCAGTAGTATATCCGGGGCCGGGGCAGATACGCAGTATTTT CASSISGAGADTQYF
TRBJ1-6 17 . TRBD1 TRBV28 TGTGCCAGCAGCACAAAACGTGGGACAGGAAATAATTCACCCCTCCACTTT CASSTKRGTGNNSPLHF
TRBJ2-1 16 . TRBD1 TRBV29-1 TGCAGCCCCATTCTAGCGGGACAGGGGGCGGAGGGAGAGCAGTTCTTC CSPILAGQGAEGEQFF
TRBJ2-7 17 few TRBD2 TRBV28 TGTGCCAGCAGTTTCCAGTCCTATGGGGCTAGCGGGATCGAGCAGTACTTC CASSFQSYGASGIEQYF
TRBJ1-2 12 . . TRBV19 TGTGCCAGTAGTATACAGGGTTGGGGCTACACCTTC CASSIQGWGYTF
TRBJ2-5 16 . TRBD1 TRBV11-3 TGTGCCAGCTGTGAGTTCAGACAGGGGGCGGGAGAGACCCAGTACTTC CASCEFRQGAGETQYF
TRBJ1-1 13 . . TRBV7-9 TGTGCCAGCAGCTTAGACATGAACACTGAAGCTTTCTTT CASSLDMNTEAFF
TRBJ2-7 14 . . TRBV6-2/TRBV6-3 TGTGCCAGCAGCCTCCCCGGCGGAGTCTACGAGCAGTACTTC CASSLPGGVYEQYF
TRBJ2-2 15 . . TRBV28 TGTGCCAGCAGTTTATACAGGGCGAACACCGGGGAGCTGTTTTTT CASSLYRANTGELFF
TRBJ2-5 17 . TRBD2 TRBV11-2 TGTGCCAGCAGCTTAGGGACTAGCGGGGGGACATACGAGACCCAGTACTTC CASSLGTSGGTYETQYF
TRBJ1-1 12 . . TRBV3-1/TRBV3-2 TGTGCCAGCAGACGGATGAACACTGAAGCTTTCTTT CASRRMNTEAFF
TRBJ2-1 16 . TRBD1 TRBV19 TGTGCCAGTAGTATCGGAGGGACAGGGCGATACAATGAGCAGTTCTTC CASSIGGTGRYNEQFF
TRBJ1-2 14 . TRBD1 TRBV27 TGTGCCAGCGAACCGGGACAGGGAGATTCTGGCTACACCTTC CASEPGQGDSGYTF
TRBJ2-3 15 . . TRBV21-1 TGTGCCAGCAGCAAAGGCGCGGGGGGTTCGTATACGCAGTATTTT CASSKGAGGSYTQYF
TRBJ2-7 14 once . TRBV20-1 TGCAGTGCTAGTATCTCTTCCACGACCTACGAGCAGTACTTC CSASISSTTYEQYF
TRBJ2-7 15 . . TRBV3-1/TRBV3-2 TGTGCCAGCAGCCAATACGGCCAGGGAAGGCGTGAGCAGTACTTC CASSQYGQGRREQYF
TRBJ2-5 17 . TRBD2 TRBV7-2 TGTGCCAGCAGCCGCCGAAAAGCCAGCGGGAGGTTTGAGACCCAGTACTTC CASSRRKASGRFETQYF
TRBJ1-5 16 . TRBD1 TRBV28 TGTGCCCTACAACCGGGACAGGGGGCCGGCAATCAGCCCCAGCATTTT CALQPGQGAGNQPQHF
TRBJ2-1 17 . TRBD2 TRBV6-2/TRBV6-3 TGTGCCAGCAGTTACTCTAGCGGGAGGGCCGCGGTCGATGAGCAGTTCTTC CASSYSSGRAAVDEQFF
TRBJ1-1 13 . . TRBV7-9 TGTGCCAGCAGTCGTACCTCTCCCCCCCGAGCTTTCTTT CASSRTSPPRAFF
TRBJ1-4 19 . TRBD1 TRBV4-1 TGCGCCAGCAGCCAAGATTTTAACCCCAGGGGGCTTACTAATGAAAAACTGTTTTTT CASSQDFNPRGLTNEKLFF
TRBJ1-1 13 . . TRBV2 TGTGCCAGCAGGGGCCAATATAACACTGAAGCTTTCTTT CASRGQYNTEAFF
TRBJ2-4 13 . . TRBV7-2 TGTGCCAGCTCACAGGGCGCCAAAAACATTCAGTACTTC CASSQGAKNIQYF
TRBJ2-3 14 . . TRBV7-9 TGTGCCAGCAGCTTATCGACATACACAGATACGCAGTATTTT CASSLSTYTDTQYF
TRBJ2-2 15 . . TRBV10-3 TGTGCCATCAGTGACTCGGGGGAAGCTGCCGGGGAGCTGTTTTTT CAISDSGEAAGELFF
TRBJ1-1 14 . . TRBV7-9 TGTGCCAGCAGCTTGGACGGATATAACACTGAAGCTTTCTTT CASSLDGYNTEAFF
TRBJ1-2 14 . . TRBV6-5 TGTGCCAGCAGTTCGAGCGGGACGTCTGATGGCTACACCTTC CASSSSGTSDGYTF
TRBJ1-2 17 . . TRBV7-9 TGTGCCAGCAGCCGATACCCCACACCGTCCAGGGACTATGGCTACACCTTC CASSRYPTPSRDYGYTF
TRBJ2-3 15 . . TRBV4-2 TGTGCCAGCAGCCAAGCTTTGGCTAGCACAGATACGCAGTATTTT CASSQALASTDTQYF
TRBJ1-2 17 . . TRBV4-3 TGCGCCAGCAGCCAAGATCAAGTTGGGACCCTGGTCGGTGGCTACACCTTC CASSQDQVGTLVGGYTF
TRBJ2-7 16 once TRBD1 TRBV5-1 TGCGCCAGCAGCTTATCAGGGGGCTCCAACTCCTACGAGCAGTACTTC CASSLSGGSNSYEQYF
TRBJ2-3 14 . . TRBV29-1 TGCAGCGTCCACCCCCGTATCGGCGGGGATACGCAGTATTTT CSVHPRIGGDTQYF
TRBJ2-7 14 . . TRBV10-3 TGTGCCATCAGGACTGACAGCTTAAATTCCGAGCAGTACTTC CAIRTDSLNSEQYF
TRBJ1-2 12 . . TRBV20-1 TGCAGTGCTAGTATTCCGTGGTCTGGCTACACCTTC CSASIPWSGYTF
TRBJ2-1 17 . . TRBV3-1/TRBV3-2 TGTGCCAGCAGCCCTCTTTCAGGGGGAGGGCCCGGGGATGAGCAGTTCTTC CASSPLSGGGPGDEQFF
TRBJ2-3 15 . TRBD1 TRBV27 TGTGCCAGCAGTTTACGGGACAGGGTCACAGATACGCAGTATTTT CASSLRDRVTDTQYF